This TCR beta chain was documented in a study of blood T cell repertoires in COVID-19. Background on the study: Both acute and convalescent COVID-19 samples were obtained from the United States, Italy and Spain. T cells, B-cell-depleted T cells, or PBMCs provided the cDNA or gDNA that served as material.

In the original analysis: Amplification from reference gene primers served as the basis for estimated nucleated cell counts. Method: immunoSEQ multiplex PCR; TCRdb's copy keeps in-frame clones and lacks some. The V and J calls and the clone size are those of that table, but D and trimming were determined from the DNA. The sample shows under 200,000 clones, 75% to 90% of them seen only once. This CDR3 has 18 residues. Germline trimming cut 6 bases from V and 1 base from J; bases unmatched to any gene: 9. Germline V CDR1 and CDR2: SEHNR, FQNEAQ (reference sequence). This sequence was found in a woman over 75 with active or convalescent COVID-19. This chain uses TRBV7-9 with TRBJ1-4; 12 nucleotides agree with TRBD1. The sample comprised peripheral blood. The CDR3 spells CASSSGTGGGVTNEKLFF. CDR3 sequence (DNA): TGTGCCAGCAGTTCCGGGACAGGGGGCGGAGTAACTAATGAAAAACTGTTTTTT. Full variable domain (remainder filled in from reference TRBV7-9 and TRBJ1-4): DTGVSQNPRHKITKRGQNVTFRCDPISEHNRLYWYRQTLGQGPEFLTYFQNEAQLEKSRLLSDRFSAERPKGSFSTLEIQRTEQGDSAMYLCASSSGTGGGVTNEKLFFGSGTQLSVL.